The present T cell receptor beta chain was sequenced within a study of control samples from healthy donors and cancer patients. The sample holds a few counts of this clone. Here immunoSEQ multiplex PCR was the method, and the copy in TCRdb shows in-frame clones only, minus some. The sample gives fewer than 200,000 clones, just under 95% of which show up once; roughly 1.6% is in the top ten. Sequencing was done on a sample of blood. The receptor was derived from a man aged 18 to 29 in good health.

The CDR3 bases are TGTGCCAGTAGTATAGGTCGGGCAGCTTTCTTT. It translates to CASSIGRAAFF. The rearrangement uses TRBV19 and TRBJ1-1; no reliable D call. This CDR3 has 11 residues. V lost 1 base and J 10 bases, leaving 7 bases between the germline ends. The germline V gene encodes CDR1 LNHDA and CDR2 SQIVND (reference sequence).